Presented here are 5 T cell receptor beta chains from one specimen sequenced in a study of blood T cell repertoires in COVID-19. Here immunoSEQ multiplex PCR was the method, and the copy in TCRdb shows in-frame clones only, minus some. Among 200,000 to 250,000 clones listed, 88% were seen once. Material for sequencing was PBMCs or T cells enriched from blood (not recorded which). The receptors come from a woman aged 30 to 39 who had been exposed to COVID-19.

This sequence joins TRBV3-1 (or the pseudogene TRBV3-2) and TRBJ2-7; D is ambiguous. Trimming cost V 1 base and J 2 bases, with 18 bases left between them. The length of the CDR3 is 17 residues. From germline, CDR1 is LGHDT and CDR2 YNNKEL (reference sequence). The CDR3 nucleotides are TGTGCCAGCAGCCAAGGATGGCGGCTAGTCGAGCCCTACGAGCAGTACTTC. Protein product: CASSQGWRLVEPYEQYF.

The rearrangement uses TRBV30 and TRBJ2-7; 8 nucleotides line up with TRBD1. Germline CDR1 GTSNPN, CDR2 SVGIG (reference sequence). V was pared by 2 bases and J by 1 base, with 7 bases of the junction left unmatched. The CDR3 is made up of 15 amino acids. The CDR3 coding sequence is TGTGCCTGGAGTCCAAGAGGACAGGGATCCTACGAGCAGTACTTC. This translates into CAWSPRGQGSYEQYF.

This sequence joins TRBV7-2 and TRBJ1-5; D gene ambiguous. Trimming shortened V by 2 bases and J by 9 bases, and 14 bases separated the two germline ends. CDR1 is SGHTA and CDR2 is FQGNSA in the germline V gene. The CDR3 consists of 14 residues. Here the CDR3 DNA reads TGTGCCAGCAGCTTACCCGCTGATCGGGGGCCCCAGCATTTT. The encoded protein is CASSLPADRGPQHF.

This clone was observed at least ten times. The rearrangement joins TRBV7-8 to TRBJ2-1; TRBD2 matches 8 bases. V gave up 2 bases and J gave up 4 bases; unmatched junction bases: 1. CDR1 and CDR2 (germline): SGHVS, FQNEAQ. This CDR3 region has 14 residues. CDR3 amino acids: CASSLQREYNEQFF. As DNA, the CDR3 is TGTGCCAGCAGCTTACAGCGGGAGTACAATGAGCAGTTCTTC.

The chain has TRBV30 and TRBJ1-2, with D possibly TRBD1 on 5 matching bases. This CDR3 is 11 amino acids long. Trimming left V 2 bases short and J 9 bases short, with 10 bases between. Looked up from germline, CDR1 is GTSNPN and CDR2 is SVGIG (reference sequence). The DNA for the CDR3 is TGTGCCTGGAGTTTGGACAATCGCTACACCTTC. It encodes CAWSLDNRYTF. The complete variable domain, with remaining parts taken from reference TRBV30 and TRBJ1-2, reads SQTIHQWPATLVQPVGSPLSLECTVEGTSNPNLYWYRQAAGRGLQLLFYSVGIGQISSEVPQNLSASRPQDRQFILSSKKLLLSDSGFYLCAWSLDNRYTFGSGTRLTVV.